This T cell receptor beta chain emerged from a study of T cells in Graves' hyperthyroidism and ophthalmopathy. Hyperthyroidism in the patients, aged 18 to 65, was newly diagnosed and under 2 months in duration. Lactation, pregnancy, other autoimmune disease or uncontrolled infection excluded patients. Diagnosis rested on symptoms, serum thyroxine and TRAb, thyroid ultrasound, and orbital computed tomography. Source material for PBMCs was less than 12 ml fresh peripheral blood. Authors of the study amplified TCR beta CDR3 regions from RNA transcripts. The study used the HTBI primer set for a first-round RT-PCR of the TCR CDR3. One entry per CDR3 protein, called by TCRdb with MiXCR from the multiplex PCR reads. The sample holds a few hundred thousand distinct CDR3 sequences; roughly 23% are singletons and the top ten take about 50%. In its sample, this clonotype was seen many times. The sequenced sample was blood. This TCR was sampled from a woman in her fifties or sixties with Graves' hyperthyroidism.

As DNA, the CDR3 is TGCGCCAGCAGCTTGGAGGCGGGAAGGAGCTCCTACGAGCAGTACTTC. It encodes CASSLEAGRSSYEQYF. The J gene is TRBJ2-7, the V gene TRBV5-1, with a weak D call TRBD2 (6 bases). CDR1 is SGHRS, CDR2 YFSETQ, per germline. Between the trimmed V and J ends, which lost 0 bases and 0 bases, there was a span of 13 bases. The length of the CDR3 is 16 residues.